This TCR beta chain is drawn from a study of blood T cells in healthy people across ages. Study outcomes and limitations: What prevented conclusive comparison of naive and antigen-experienced cells was that PBMCs were unsorted.

Germline V lookup: CDR1 DFQATT, CDR2 SNEGSKA (reference sequence). CDR3 length equals 14 residues. Only a few counts were recorded for this clonotype. Its antigen remains unidentified. The junction departs from the called germline gene at one end, perhaps through a read error. Primed by a sample-barcoded 5' primer and a J-beta primer mix, a second PCR proceeded for roughly 7 to 11 cycles. Each CDR3 protein gets one entry after TCRdb re-called the 5' RACE reads with MiXCR. The sample includes just under 550,000 distinct CDR3 sequences, under 30% seen only once; the top ten take approximately 10%. These data were likewise used in another study, on T cells of mothers and their children.

The sequence derives from a boy younger than 18 in good health. Input material: blood. The rearrangement joins TRBV20-1 to TRBJ2-7; 9 nucleotides line up with TRBD2. CDR3 sequence (DNA): TGCAGTGCTAGAAATGTGACTAGCGGTAAATCCCCCCACTTC. Translating gives CSARNVTSGKSPHF.